This T cell receptor beta chain was sequenced for a study of shared clonotypes between healthy human individuals. Findings of the study overall: Across subsets, estimated richness was generally greater for naive than for memory populations.

V was pared by 2 bases and J by 5 bases, with 7 bases between. Germline loops: CDR1 WSHSY, CDR2 SAAADI. The CDR3 runs to 13 residues. Evenly divided among several immunoSEQ plates was the genomic DNA of each subset. Authors' analysis steps: Filtering differed, since immunoSEQ gave only junction sequences and no quality scores. Clones were sequenced by immunoSEQ multiplex PCR, and TCRdb holds only the in-frame ones, with some missing. V and J calls and clone size follow that table, whereas D and trimming were derived from the DNA. The table includes about 2 million clones, 95% detected once. Notes on this clone: As yet, its antigen is unknown. Other DNA sequences in this specimen translate into the identical CDR3.

The sequenced sample was naive CD4+ T cells sorted from blood. The subset is: CD45RA+ positively selected. J is TRBJ1-5 and V is TRBV10-2; unclear D gene. The sequence was collected from a man aged 18 to 35 in good health. CDR3 in DNA: TGCGCCAGCAGTGAGGCCGGATATCAGCCCCAGCATTTT. It encodes CASSEAGYQPQHF.